This T cell receptor (beta chain) was captured in a study of technical replicates of blood from a few donors. Germline values: CDR1 SGHRS, CDR2 YFSETQ. The CDR3 length is 17 residues. Trimming stripped 1 base from V and 6 bases from J, with 19 bases between. Only in-frame clones appear in the TCRdb table, and some are missing; sequencing was by immunoSEQ multiplex PCR. The sample consists of around 85,000 clones, about 94% of them appearing once. This TCR came from a human donor in good health. The sequencing sample was made of T cells isolated from PBMCs. The V and J genes are TRBV5-1 and TRBJ2-2; tentatively, D is TRBD1 (5 bases). The CDR3 DNA reads TGCGCCAGCAGCTTGCAGCGACGCCTCCAAGGGGCCGGGGAGCTGTTTTTT. This gives the protein CASSLQRRLQGAGELFF.